Shown below are 5 T cell receptor beta chains from a single sample sequenced in a study of blood T cell repertoires in COVID-19. Sequenced by immunoSEQ multiplex PCR; TCRdb stores in-frame clones only, minus some. Among about 360,000 clones listed, around 88% were seen once. Sequencing was carried out using peripheral blood. Source of these receptors: a woman aged 60-75 years with COVID-19, enrolled during active disease.

For the CDR3, the DNA is TGTGCCAGTAGTTTTGCCGGGTACAATCAGCCCCAGCATTTT. Translating it yields CASSFAGYNQPQHF. The chain uses TRBV19 and TRBJ1-5; D not resolved. Trimming stripped 5 bases from V and 3 bases from J, with 11 bases between. The CDR3 sequence is 14 residues long. Germline V gene data show CDR1 as LNHDA and CDR2 as SQIVND (reference sequence). The full variable domain, in which reference TRBV19 and TRBJ1-5 provide the parts outside the CDR3, is DGGITQSPKYLFRKEGQNVTLSCEQNLNHDAMYWYRQDPGQGLRLIYYSQIVNDFQKGDIAEGYSVSREKKESFPLTVTSAQKNPTAFYLCASSFAGYNQPQHFGDGTRLSIL.

The chain couples TRBV21-1 to TRBJ1-2; the table's D call TRBD1 went unverified against the DNA. TRBV21-1 is given as a pseudogene. There are 20 residues in the CDR3. CDR3 amino acids: CASSEPTGTGGCAGSYGYTF. DNA of the CDR3: TGTGCCAGCAGCGAACCGACCGGGACAGGGGGCTGTGCGGGGAGCTATGGCTACACCTTC.

V is TRBV5-4 and J is TRBJ2-3, with D tentatively TRBD2 (7 bases). The CDR3 is 16 amino acids. The ends were cut back, 4 bases at V and 4 bases at J, with 19 bases in the middle. The V gene's germline CDR1 is SGHNT and CDR2 YYREEE (reference sequence). The CDR3 reads CASSLRAGASADTQYF. CDR3 nucleotides: TGTGCCAGCAGCCTCCGGGCGGGGGCCAGTGCAGATACGCAGTATTTT.

The chain combines TRBV4-2 with TRBJ2-5; 7 bases map to TRBD2. The CDR3 runs 17 residues. After removal of 1 base from V and 1 base from J, the junction contained 9 bases not matched to a gene. Germline assignment: CDR1 LGHNA and CDR2 YNFKEQ. CDR3 residues: CASSQVAERGLQETQYF. The CDR3 nucleotides read TGTGCCAGCAGCCAAGTAGCCGAGCGGGGACTCCAAGAGACCCAGTACTTC.

The chain has TRBV9 and TRBJ2-1, with D possibly being TRBD2 (6 bases). The CDR3 totals 15 residues. Between the trimmed V and J ends, which lost 4 bases and 9 bases, there was a span of 20 bases. Germline-derived CDR1 and CDR2 are SGDLS and YYNGEE. The CDR3 coding sequence is TGTGCCAGCAGCTTGCCAGGGAGGACGCTTGGTGAGCAGTTCTTC. This sequence encodes CASSLPGRTLGEQFF.